Below, one T cell receptor (beta chain) is given with its context. Using immunoSEQ multiplex PCR, the repertoire was profiled, and TCRdb retains in-frame clones only, with some absent. The table includes tens of thousands of clones, 91% detected once. These data are taken from a study of OX40 agonist ivuxolimab in advanced cancers. V was trimmed by 7 bases and J by 0 bases, leaving 9 bases between them. The CDR3 sequence is 14 residues long. Germline V gives CDR1 LNHDA, CDR2 SQIVND (reference sequence). The J gene is TRBJ1-4, the V gene TRBV19; D is undetermined. Here the sequenced sample was CD4+ or CD8+ T cells sorted from blood, taken in a trial of the OX40 agonist ivuxolimab. The TCR originated in an adult with an advanced solid tumor such as melanoma, head and neck, liver or kidney cancer. The CDR3: CASTTSATNEKLFF. The CDR3 nucleotides read TGTGCCAGTACCACCAGTGCAACTAATGAAAAACTGTTTTTT.